The rows below give T cell receptor beta chains drawn from one sample of a study of blood T cells in healthy people across ages. From the 5' RACE reads, TCRdb called clonotypes with MiXCR, one entry per CDR3 protein. The data contain around 900,000 distinct CDR3 sequences, around 30% of them singletons. Sequences were obtained from blood. These receptors all stem from an elderly woman in good health. The CDR3 runs from the conserved cysteine through the conserved F or W. D genes are given only for firm matches. A row's size may be missing; if present it is once, few, many or a size class.

v_gene: TRBV4-2; j_gene: TRBJ2-7; d_gene: NA; len: 15; abundance: few; CDR3aa: CASSQDSDRSYEQYF; CDR3nt: TGTGCCAGCAGCCAAGATTCAGACCGCTCCTACGAGCAGTACTTC
v_gene: TRBV29-1; j_gene: TRBJ1-1; d_gene: NA; len: 13; abundance: few; CDR3aa: CSVVGPDGTEAFF; CDR3nt: TGCAGCGTTGTCGGGCCTGATGGCACTGAAGCTTTCTTT
v_gene: TRBV20-1; j_gene: TRBJ2-2; d_gene: NA; len: 16; abundance: many; CDR3aa: CSARWIGALGTGELFF; CDR3nt: TGCAGTGCTAGGTGGATAGGGGCATTAGGCACCGGGGAGCTGTTTTTT
v_gene: TRBV5-1; j_gene: TRBJ1-2; d_gene: NA; len: 14; abundance: many; CDR3aa: CASSFGTDYGGYTF; CDR3nt: TGCGCCAGCAGCTTTGGGACGGACTATGGGGGCTACACCTTC
v_gene: TRBV20-1; j_gene: TRBJ2-3; d_gene: TRBD2; len: 17; abundance: NA; CDR3aa: CSAREFSGRVFTDTQYF; CDR3nt: TGCAGTGCTAGAGAGTTTAGCGGGAGAGTATTTACAGATACGCAGTATTTT
v_gene: TRBV12-3/TRBV12-4; j_gene: TRBJ2-3; d_gene: NA; len: 12; abundance: NA; CDR3aa: CASSITGFTRYF; CDR3nt: TGTGCCAGCAGTATTACAGGGTTTACGCGGTATTTT
v_gene: TRBV20-1; j_gene: TRBJ2-5; d_gene: TRBD1; len: 13; abundance: many; CDR3aa: CSACGTGCETQYF; CDR3nt: TGCAGTGCTTGCGGGACAGGGTGCGAGACCCAGTACTTC
v_gene: TRBV5-5; j_gene: TRBJ2-2; d_gene: TRBD2; len: 16; abundance: NA; CDR3aa: CASSLLAGALTGELFF; CDR3nt: TGTGCCAGCAGCCTTCTAGCGGGCGCCCTCACCGGGGAGCTGTTTTTT
v_gene: TRBV7-9; j_gene: TRBJ1-1; d_gene: NA; len: 13; abundance: few; CDR3aa: CASAKESSTEAFF; CDR3nt: TGTGCCAGCGCTAAGGAGAGTTCCACTGAAGCTTTCTTT
v_gene: TRBV7-2; j_gene: TRBJ1-2; d_gene: TRBD1; len: 13; abundance: NA; CDR3aa: CASSFDRDCGYTF; CDR3nt: TGTGCCAGCAGCTTCGACAGGGACTGTGGCTACACCTTC
v_gene: TRBV11-2; j_gene: TRBJ2-1; d_gene: TRBD2; len: 16; abundance: many; CDR3aa: CASSSRLAGFYNEQFF; CDR3nt: TGTGCCAGCAGCTCCCGACTAGCGGGTTTTTACAATGAGCAGTTCTTC
v_gene: TRBV14; j_gene: TRBJ2-5; d_gene: NA; len: 16; abundance: many; CDR3aa: CASSRLGGLGQETQYF; CDR3nt: TGTGCCAGCAGCCGTCTAGGGGGGCTCGGCCAAGAGACCCAGTACTTC
v_gene: TRBV7-6; j_gene: TRBJ2-5; d_gene: NA; len: 15; abundance: few; CDR3aa: CASSPRRVRRETQYF; CDR3nt: TGTGCCAGCAGCCCCCGGAGGGTACGTAGAGAGACCCAGTACTTC
v_gene: TRBV18; j_gene: TRBJ2-3; d_gene: NA; len: 13; abundance: many; CDR3aa: CASSPPVLDTQYF; CDR3nt: TGTGCCAGCTCACCACCCGTCTTAGATACGCAGTATTTT
v_gene: TRBV7-6; j_gene: TRBJ2-7; d_gene: NA; len: 15; abundance: many; CDR3aa: CASSRGTETSYEQYF; CDR3nt: TGTGCCAGCAGCCGCGGGACGGAGACTTCCTACGAGCAGTACTTC
v_gene: TRBV5-1; j_gene: TRBJ2-4; d_gene: TRBD1; len: 17; abundance: many; CDR3aa: CASSAAPQGAAKNIQYF; CDR3nt: TGCGCCAGCAGCGCGGCCCCACAGGGGGCGGCCAAAAACATTCAGTACTTC
v_gene: TRBV7-8; j_gene: TRBJ1-6; d_gene: NA; len: 14; abundance: NA; CDR3aa: CASSLVWGNSPPHF; CDR3nt: TGTGCCAGCAGCTTAGTATGGGGTAATTCACCCCCCCACTTT